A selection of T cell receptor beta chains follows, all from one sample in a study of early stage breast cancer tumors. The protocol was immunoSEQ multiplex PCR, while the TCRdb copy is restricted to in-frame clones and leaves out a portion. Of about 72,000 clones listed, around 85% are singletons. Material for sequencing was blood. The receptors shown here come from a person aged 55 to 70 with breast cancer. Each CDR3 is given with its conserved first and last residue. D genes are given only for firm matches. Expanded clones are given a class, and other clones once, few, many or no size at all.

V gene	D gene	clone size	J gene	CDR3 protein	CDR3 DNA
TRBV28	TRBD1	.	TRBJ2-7	CASSPLGDRHEQYF	TGTGCCAGCAGTCCTTTGGGGGACAGGCACGAGCAGTACTTC
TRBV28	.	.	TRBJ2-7	CAGGTGTTRHEQYF	TGTGCCGGAGGAACCGGGACAACGAGGCACGAGCAGTACTTC
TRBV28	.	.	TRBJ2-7	CASSSSGLVLFYEQYF	TGTGCCAGCAGTTCCAGCGGGCTCGTTCTCTTCTACGAGCAGTACTTC
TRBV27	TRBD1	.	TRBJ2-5	CASSLDRGGTQYF	TGTGCCAGCAGTTTAGACAGGGGAGGGACCCAGTACTTC
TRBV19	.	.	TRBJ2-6	CASSARLGARVGAGANVLTF	TGTGCCAGTAGTGCCCGCCTTGGGGCCAGGGTAGGGGCTGGGGCCAACGTCCTGACTTTC
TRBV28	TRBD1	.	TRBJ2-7	CASSLYETGAGYEQYF	TGTGCCAGCAGTTTATACGAGACAGGGGCCGGCTACGAGCAGTACTTC
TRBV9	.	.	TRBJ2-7	CASSVERLSNSYEQYF	TGTGCCAGCAGCGTAGAGCGGCTCTCGAACTCCTACGAGCAGTACTTC
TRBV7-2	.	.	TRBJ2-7	CASSLGTLPIYEQYF	TGTGCCAGCAGTCTTGGGACACTACCTATCTACGAGCAGTACTTC
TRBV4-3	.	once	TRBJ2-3	CASSQDGANGADTQYF	TGCGCCAGCAGCCAAGATGGGGCTAACGGGGCAGATACGCAGTATTTT
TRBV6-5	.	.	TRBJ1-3	CATSLGGTGNTIYF	TGTGCCACAAGTTTGGGGGGTACCGGAAACACCATATATTTT
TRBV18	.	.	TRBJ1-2	CASSSERYGYTF	TGTGCCAGCTCATCTGAGCGCTATGGCTACACCTTC
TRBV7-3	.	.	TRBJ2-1	CASSLTSGSLYNEQFF	TGTGCCAGCAGCTTAACGTCGGGGTCCCTCTACAATGAGCAGTTCTTC
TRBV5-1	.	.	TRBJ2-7	CASSLVTGQTDEQYF	TGCGCCAGCAGCTTGGTAACTGGGCAAACTGACGAGCAGTACTTC
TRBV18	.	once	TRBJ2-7	CASSPPSGTEQYF	TGTGCCAGCTCACCACCATCCGGGACCGAGCAGTACTTC
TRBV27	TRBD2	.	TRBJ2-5	CASSPGLALQETQYF	TGTGCCAGCAGTCCGGGACTAGCTCTCCAAGAGACCCAGTACTTC
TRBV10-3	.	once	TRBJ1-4	CAITPDRSNEKLFF	TGTGCCATCACCCCAGACAGATCCAATGAAAAACTGTTTTTT
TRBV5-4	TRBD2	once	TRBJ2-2	CASSTGTSGRTGELFF	TGTGCCAGCAGCACCGGGACTAGCGGGCGCACCGGGGAGCTGTTTTTT
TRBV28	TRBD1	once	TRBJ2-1	CASSTVPGQAKGQFF	TGTGCCAGCAGTACGGTGCCGGGACAGGCGAAGGGGCAGTTCTTC
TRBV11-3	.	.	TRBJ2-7	CASSFSTLTGDYEQYF	TGTGCCAGCAGCTTCTCGACCTTAACGGGGGACTACGAGCAGTACTTC
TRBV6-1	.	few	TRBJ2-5	CASSEGDLRETQYF	TGTGCCAGCAGTGAGGGGGACTTGCGAGAGACCCAGTACTTC
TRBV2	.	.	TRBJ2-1	CASKKASGPGGNEQFF	TGTGCCAGTAAGAAGGCAAGCGGTCCAGGAGGCAATGAGCAGTTCTTC
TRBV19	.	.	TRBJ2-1	CASRQKDNEQFF	TGTGCCAGTCGACAGAAAGACAATGAGCAGTTCTTC
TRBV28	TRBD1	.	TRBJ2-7	CASYRDRGYEQYF	TGTGCCAGCTACAGGGACAGGGGTTACGAGCAGTACTTC
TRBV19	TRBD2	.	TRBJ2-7	CATRTSGEAYEQYF	TGTGCCACCAGGACTAGCGGGGAGGCCTACGAGCAGTACTTC
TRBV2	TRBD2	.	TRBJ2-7	CASRRDSGGGEQYF	TGTGCCAGCAGACGGGACTCGGGGGGGGGCGAGCAGTACTTC